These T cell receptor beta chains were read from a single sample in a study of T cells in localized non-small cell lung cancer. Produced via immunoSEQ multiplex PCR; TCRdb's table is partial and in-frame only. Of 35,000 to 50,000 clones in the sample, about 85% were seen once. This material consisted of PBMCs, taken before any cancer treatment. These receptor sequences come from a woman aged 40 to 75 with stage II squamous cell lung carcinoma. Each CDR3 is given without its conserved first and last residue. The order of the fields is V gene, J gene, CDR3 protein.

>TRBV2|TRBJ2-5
ASSGLQETQY
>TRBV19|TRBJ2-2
ASSIISSGTGELF
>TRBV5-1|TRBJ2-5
ASSLDSGGQETQY
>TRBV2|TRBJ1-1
ASSPDGNTEAF
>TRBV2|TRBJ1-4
ASSETSGRSNEKLF
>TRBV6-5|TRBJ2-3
ASSPRTGGTDTQY
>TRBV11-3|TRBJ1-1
ASSWGMNTEAF
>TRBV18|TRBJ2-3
ASSPNPPGVLSDTQY
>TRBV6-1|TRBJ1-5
ASSQGRGFSNQPQH
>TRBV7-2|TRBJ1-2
ASSFGTDGYT
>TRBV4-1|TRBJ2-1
ASSLLPGERNEQF
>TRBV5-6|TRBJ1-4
ASSLVATPEKLF
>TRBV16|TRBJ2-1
ASSQWSREQF
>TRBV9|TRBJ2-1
ASSVDIAGVFSYNEQF
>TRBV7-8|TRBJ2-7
ASRRKTGEPYEQY
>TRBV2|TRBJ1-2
ASSREDNYGYT
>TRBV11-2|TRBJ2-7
ASSSTVYEQY
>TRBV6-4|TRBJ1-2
ASSDGGNRAAYT
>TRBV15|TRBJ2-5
ATSSPEETQY
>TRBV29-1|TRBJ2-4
SVSGGTKNIQY
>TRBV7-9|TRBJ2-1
ASSLPGNEQF
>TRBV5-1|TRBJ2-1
ASSLEAGAGYNEQF
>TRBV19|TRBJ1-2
ASSIQGGSYGYT
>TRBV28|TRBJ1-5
ATQRGGFNQPQH
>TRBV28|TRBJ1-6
ASSRNYNSPLH
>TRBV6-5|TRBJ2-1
ASRSDNEQF
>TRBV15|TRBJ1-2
ATSRQRQGGYT
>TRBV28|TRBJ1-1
ASSSPSGGYTEAF
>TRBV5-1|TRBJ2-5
ASSLAIGHQETQY
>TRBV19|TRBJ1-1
ASEGTGYVTEAF
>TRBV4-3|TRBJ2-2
ASSLTSGRANTGELF
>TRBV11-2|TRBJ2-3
ASSTRTGPSTDTQY
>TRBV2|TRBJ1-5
ASSATQEFVNQPQH
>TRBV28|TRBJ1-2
ASSLGDRYYGYT
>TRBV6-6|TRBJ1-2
ASSYPTGVVNYGYT
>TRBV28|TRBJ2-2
ASSLSGGANTGELF
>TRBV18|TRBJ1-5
ASSSNRDNQPQH
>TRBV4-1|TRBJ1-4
ASNRGHTNEKLF
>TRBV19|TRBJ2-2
ASLRLADTGELF
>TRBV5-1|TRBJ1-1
ASSLAGGYTEAF
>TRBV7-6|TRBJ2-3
ASSLRLAGGAGTQY
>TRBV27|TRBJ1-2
ASSALGAAYGYT
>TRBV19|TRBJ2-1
ASNTGGFNEQF
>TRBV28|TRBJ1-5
ASSPGPLGPQH
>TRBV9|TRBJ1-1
ASSVDSEGAKAF
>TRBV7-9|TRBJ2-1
ASSLGWTSGGYNEQF
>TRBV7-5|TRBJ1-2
ASSLDFTGGTDYGYT
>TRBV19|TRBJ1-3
ASSPRTAGNTIY
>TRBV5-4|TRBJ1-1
ASSAAGTGNTEAF
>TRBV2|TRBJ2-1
ASEENAHGGDEQF